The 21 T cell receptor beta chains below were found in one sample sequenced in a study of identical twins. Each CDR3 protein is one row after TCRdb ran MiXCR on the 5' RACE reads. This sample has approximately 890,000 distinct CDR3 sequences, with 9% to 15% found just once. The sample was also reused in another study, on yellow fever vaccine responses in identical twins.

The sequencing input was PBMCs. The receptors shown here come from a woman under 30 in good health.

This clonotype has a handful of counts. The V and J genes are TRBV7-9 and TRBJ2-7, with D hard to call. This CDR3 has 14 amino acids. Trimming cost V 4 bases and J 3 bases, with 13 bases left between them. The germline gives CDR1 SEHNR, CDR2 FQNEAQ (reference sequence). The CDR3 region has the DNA TGTGCCAGCAGCTCACAAATTTTAGGCTACGAGCAGTACTTC. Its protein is CASSSQILGYEQYF.

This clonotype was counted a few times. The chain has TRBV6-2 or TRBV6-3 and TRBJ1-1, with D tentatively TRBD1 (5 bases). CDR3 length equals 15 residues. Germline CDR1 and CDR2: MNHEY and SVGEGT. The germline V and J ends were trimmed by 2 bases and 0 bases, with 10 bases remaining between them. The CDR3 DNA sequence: TGTGCCAGCAGTTACAGCGGGGGAGTGAACACTGAAGCTTTCTTT. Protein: CASSYSGGVNTEAFF.

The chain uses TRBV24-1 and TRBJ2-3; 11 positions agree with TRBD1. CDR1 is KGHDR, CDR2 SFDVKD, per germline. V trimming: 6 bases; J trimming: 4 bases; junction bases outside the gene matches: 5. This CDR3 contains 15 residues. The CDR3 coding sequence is TGTGCCACCAGTAACCCGGGACAGGGGGCAGATACGCAGTATTTT. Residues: CATSNPGQGADTQYF.

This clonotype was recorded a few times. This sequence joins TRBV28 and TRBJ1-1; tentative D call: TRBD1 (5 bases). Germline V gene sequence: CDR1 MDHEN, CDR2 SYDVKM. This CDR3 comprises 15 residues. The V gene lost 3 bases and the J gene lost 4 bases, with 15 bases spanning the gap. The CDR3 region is CASSLRVGAGTEAFF. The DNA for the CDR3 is TGTGCCAGCAGTTTGCGGGTAGGGGCAGGCACTGAAGCTTTCTTT.

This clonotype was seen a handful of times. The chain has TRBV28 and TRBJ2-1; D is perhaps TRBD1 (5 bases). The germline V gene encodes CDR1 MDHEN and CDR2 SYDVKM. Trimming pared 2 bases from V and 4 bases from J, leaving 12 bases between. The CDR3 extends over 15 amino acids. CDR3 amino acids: CASSLAGQLYNEQFF. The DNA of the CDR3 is TGTGCCAGCAGTTTAGCTGGACAATTATACAATGAGCAGTTCTTC. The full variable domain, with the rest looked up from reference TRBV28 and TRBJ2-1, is DVKVTQSSRYLVKRTGEKVFLECVQDMDHENMFWYRQDPGLGLRLIYFSYDVKMKEKGDIPEGYSVSREKKERFSLILESASTNQTSMYLCASSLAGQLYNEQFFGPGTRLTVL.

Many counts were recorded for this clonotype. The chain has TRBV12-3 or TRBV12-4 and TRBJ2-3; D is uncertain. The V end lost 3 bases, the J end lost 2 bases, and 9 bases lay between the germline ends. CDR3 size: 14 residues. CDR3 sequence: CASSLSSPTDTQYF. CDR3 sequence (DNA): TGTGCCAGCAGTTTGTCCTCACCCACAGATACGCAGTATTTT.

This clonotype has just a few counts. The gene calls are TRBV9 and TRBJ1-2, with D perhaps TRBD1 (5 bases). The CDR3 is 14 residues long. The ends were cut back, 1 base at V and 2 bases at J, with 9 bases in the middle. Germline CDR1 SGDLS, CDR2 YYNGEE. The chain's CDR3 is CASSVFGGNYGYTF. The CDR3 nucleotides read TGTGCCAGCAGCGTATTTGGGGGGAACTATGGCTACACCTTC.

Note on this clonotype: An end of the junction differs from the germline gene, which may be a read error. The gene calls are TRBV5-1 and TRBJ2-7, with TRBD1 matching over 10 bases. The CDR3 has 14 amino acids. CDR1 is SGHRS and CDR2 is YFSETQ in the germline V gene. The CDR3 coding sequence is TGCACCAGCAGCGAGGAAGGGACAGGGGACGAGCAGTACTTC. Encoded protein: CTSSEEGTGDEQYF.

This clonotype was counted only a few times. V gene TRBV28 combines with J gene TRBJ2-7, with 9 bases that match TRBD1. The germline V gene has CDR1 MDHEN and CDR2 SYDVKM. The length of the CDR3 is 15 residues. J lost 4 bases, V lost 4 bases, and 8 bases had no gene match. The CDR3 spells CASSSPGTGRYEQYF. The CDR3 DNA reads TGTGCCAGCAGTTCACCCGGGACAGGGCGATACGAGCAGTACTTC.

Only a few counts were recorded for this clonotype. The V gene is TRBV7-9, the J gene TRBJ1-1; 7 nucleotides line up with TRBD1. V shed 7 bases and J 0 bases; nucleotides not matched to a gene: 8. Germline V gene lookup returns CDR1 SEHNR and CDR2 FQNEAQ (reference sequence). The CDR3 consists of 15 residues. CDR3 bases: TGTGCCAGCACCCAACAGGGGCAAATGAACACTGAAGCTTTCTTT. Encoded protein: CASTQQGQMNTEAFF.

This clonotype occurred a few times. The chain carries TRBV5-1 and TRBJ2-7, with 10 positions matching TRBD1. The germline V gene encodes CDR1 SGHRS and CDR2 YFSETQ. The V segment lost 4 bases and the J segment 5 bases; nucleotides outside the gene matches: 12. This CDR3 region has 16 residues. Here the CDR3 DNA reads TGCGCCAGCAGCCGGGAAATGGGGACAGGGGTCAACGAGCAGTACGTC. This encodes CASSREMGTGVNEQYV.

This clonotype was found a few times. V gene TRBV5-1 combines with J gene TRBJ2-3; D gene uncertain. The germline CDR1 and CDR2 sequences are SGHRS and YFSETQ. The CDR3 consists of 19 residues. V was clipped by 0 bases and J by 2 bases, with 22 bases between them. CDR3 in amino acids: CASSLAASVEDLYTDTQYF. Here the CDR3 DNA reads TGCGCCAGCAGCTTGGCGGCTAGTGTGGAAGATTTATACACAGATACGCAGTATTTT.

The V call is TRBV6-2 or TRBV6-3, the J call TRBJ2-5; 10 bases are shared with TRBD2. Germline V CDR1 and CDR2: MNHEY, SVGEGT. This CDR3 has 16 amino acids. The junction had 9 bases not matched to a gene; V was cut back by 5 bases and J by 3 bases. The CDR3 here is CASSRHRTSGKETQYF. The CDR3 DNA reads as TGTGCCAGCAGTCGCCATAGGACTAGCGGAAAAGAGACCCAGTACTTC.

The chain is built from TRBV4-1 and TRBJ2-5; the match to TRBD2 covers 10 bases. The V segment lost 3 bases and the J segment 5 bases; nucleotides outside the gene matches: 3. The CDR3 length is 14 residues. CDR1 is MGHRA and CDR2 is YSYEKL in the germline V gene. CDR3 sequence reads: CASSQMGLAETQYF. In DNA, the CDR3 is TGCGCCAGCAGCCAGATGGGACTAGCGGAGACCCAGTACTTC.

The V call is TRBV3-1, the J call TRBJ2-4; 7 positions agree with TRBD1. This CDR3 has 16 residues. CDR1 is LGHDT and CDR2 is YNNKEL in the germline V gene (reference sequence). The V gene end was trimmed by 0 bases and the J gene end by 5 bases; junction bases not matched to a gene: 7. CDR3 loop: CASSQETGTGQNIQYF. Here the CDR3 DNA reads TGTGCCAGCAGCCAAGAGACAGGGACCGGCCAAAACATTCAGTACTTC.

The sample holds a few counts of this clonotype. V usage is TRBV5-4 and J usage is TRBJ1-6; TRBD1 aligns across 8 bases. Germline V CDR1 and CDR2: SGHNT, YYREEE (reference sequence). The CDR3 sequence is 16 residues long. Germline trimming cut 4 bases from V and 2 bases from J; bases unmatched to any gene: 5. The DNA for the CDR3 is TGTGCCAGCAGCCTAGGACAGGGCACCTATAATTCACCCCTCCACTTT. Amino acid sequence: CASSLGQGTYNSPLHF.

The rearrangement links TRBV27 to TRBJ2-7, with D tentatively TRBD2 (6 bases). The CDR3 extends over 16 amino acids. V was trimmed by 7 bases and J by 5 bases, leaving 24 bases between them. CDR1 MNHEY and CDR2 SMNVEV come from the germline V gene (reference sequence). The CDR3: CASIASGTGTLDEQYV. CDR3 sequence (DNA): TGTGCCAGCATCGCCTCCGGGACTGGGACTCTTGACGAGCAGTACGTC.

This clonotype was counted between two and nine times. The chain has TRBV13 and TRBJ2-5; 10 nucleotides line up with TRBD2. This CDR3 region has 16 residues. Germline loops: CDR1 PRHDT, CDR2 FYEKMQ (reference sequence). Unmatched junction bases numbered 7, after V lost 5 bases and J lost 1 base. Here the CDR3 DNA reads TGTGCCAGCAGCGCGGCGATAGCGGGGGGCCAAGAGACCCAGTACTTC. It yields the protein CASSAAIAGGQETQYF.

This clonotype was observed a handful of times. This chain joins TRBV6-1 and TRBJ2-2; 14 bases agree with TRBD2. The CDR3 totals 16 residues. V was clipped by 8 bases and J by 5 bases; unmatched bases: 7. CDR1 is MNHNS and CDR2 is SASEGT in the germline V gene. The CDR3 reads CASGTSGRITTGELFF. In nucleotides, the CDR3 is TGTGCCAGCGGGACTAGCGGGAGAATCACGACCGGGGAGCTGTTTTTT.

The CDR3 DNA sequence: TGTGCCAGCAGCCCCGAGGGGAAACAAGAGACCCAGTACTTC. This gives the protein CASSPEGKQETQYF. The rearrangement uses TRBV7-9 and TRBJ2-5, with D possibly being TRBD1 or TRBD2 (5 bases each). The CDR3 extends over 14 amino acids. The germline V and J ends were trimmed by 5 bases and 2 bases, with 12 bases remaining between them. Germline-derived CDR1 and CDR2 are SEHNR and FQNEAQ (reference sequence).

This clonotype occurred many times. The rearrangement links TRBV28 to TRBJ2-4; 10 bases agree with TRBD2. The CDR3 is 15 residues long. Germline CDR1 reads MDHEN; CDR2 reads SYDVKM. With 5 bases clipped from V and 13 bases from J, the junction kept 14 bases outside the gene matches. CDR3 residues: CASSDILAGGILQYF. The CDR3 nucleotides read TGTGCCAGCAGTGACATTTTAGCGGGAGGAATCTTACAGTACTTC. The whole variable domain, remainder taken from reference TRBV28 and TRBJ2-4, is DVKVTQSSRYLVKRTGEKVFLECVQDMDHENMFWYRQDPGLGLRLIYFSYDVKMKEKGDIPEGYSVSREKKERFSLILESASTNQTSMYLCASSDILAGGILQYFGAGTRLSVL.